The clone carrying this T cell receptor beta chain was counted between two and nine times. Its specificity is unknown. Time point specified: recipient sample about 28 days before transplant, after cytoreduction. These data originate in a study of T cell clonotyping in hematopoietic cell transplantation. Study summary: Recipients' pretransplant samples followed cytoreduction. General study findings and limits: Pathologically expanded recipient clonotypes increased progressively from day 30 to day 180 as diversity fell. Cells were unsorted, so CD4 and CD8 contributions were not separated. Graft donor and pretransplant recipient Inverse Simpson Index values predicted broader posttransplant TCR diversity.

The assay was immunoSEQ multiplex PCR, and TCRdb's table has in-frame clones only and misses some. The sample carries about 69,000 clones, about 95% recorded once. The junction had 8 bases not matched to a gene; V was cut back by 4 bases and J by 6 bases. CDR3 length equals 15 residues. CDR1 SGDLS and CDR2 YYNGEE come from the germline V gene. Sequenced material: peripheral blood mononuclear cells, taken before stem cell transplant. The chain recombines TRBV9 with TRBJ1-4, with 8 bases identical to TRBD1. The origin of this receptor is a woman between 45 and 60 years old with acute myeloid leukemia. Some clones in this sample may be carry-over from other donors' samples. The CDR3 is CASSITGGVYEKLFF. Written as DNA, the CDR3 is TGTGCCAGCAGCATAACAGGGGGTGTATATGAAAAACTGTTTTTT.